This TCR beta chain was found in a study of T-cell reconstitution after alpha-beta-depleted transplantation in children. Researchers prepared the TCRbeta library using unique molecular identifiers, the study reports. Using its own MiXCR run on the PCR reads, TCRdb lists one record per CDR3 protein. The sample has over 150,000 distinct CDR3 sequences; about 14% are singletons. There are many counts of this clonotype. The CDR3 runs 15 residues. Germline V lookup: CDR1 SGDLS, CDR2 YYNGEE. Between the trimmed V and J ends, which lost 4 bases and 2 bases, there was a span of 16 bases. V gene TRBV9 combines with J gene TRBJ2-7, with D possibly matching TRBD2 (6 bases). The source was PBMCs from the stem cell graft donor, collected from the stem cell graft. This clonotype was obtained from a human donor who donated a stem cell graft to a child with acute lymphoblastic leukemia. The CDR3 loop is CASSPGGAETYEQYF. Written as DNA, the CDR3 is TGTGCCAGCAGCCCCGGGGGAGCAGAAACCTACGAGCAGTACTTC.